This T cell receptor beta chain emerged from a study of read filtering for tumor transcriptome and immune sequencing. From 300 to 450 ng of RNA, a library with molecular barcoded alpha/delta and beta/gamma adaptors was made. TCRdb reprocessed the reads via MiXCR and lists one record per CDR3 protein. The sample has 100,000 to 150,000 distinct CDR3 sequences; over 10% are singletons. This clonotype has a count of ten or more. CDR1 DFQATT and CDR2 SNEGSKA come from the germline V gene (reference sequence). V was clipped by 0 bases and J by 4 bases; unmatched bases: 9. The CDR3 spans 15 residues. The chain combines TRBV20-1 with TRBJ2-7; 7 bases align to TRBD2. The sequencing sample was made of a population of CD138-negative cells sorted from bone marrow. The source of this sequence is a donor at least 40 years old with multiple myeloma. This CDR3 reads CSARDWIAGHYEQYF. CDR3 nucleotide sequence: TGCAGTGCTAGAGATTGGATAGCGGGCCATTACGAGCAGTACTTC.